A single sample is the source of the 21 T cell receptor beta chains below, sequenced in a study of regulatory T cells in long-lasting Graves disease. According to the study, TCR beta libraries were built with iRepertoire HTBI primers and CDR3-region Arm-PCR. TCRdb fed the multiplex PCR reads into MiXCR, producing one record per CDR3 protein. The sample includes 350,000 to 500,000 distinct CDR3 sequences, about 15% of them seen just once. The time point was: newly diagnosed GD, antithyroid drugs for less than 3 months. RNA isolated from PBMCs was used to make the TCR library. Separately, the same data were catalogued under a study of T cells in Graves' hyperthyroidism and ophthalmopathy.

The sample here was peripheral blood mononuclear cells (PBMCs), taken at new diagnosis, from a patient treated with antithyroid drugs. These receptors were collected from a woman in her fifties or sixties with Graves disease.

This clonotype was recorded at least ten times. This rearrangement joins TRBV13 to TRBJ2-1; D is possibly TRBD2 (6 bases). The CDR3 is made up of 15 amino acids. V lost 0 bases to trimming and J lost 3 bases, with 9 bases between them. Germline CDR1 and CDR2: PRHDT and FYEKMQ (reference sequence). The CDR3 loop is CASSLGGRSYNEQFF. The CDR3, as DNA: TGTGCCAGCAGCTTAGGGGGGAGGAGCTACAATGAGCAGTTCTTC.

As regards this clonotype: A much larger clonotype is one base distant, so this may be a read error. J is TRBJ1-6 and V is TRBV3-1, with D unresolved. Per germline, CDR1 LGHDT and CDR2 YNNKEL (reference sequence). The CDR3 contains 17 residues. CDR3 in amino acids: CASSQLYSGDRNSLLHF. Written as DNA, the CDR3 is TGTGCCAGCAGCCAGCTCTACTCCGGGGATCGTAATTCACTCCTCCACTTT.

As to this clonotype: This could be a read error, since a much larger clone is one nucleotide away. CDR3 coding DNA: TGTGCCAGCAGTCACAGGACTAGCGGACAAGGGACCCAGTACTTC. Protein sequence: CASSHRTSGQGTQYF. V usage is TRBV28 and J usage is TRBJ2-5; TRBD2 aligns across 10 bases. The CDR3 sequence is 15 residues long. CDR1 is MDHEN and CDR2 is SYDVKM in the germline V gene.

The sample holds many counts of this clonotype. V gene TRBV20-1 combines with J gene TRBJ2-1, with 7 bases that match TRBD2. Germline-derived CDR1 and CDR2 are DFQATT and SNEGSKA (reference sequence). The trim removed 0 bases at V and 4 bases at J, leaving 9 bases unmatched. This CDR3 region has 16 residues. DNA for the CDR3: TGCAGTGCTAGAGAAAGGAGCGGGATTCGGTACAATGAGCAGTTCTTC. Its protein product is CSARERSGIRYNEQFF.

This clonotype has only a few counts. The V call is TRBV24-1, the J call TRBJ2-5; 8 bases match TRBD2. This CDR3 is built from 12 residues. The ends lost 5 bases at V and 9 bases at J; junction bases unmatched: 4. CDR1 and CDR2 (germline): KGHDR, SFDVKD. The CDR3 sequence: CATSVAGTAQYF. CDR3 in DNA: TGTGCCACCAGTGTAGCGGGGACGGCCCAGTACTTC.

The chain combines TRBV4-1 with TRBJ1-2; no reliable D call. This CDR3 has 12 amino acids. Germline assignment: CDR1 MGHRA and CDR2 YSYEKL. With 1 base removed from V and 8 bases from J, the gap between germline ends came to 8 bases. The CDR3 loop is CASSQGLGGYTF. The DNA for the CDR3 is TGCGCCAGCAGCCAAGGATTAGGGGGCTACACCTTC.

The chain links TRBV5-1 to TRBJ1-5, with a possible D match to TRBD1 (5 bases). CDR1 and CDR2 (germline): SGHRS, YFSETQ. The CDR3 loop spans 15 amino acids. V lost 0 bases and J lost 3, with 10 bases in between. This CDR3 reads CASSLAGQYNQPQHF. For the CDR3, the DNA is TGCGCCAGCAGCTTGGCAGGGCAGTACAATCAGCCCCAGCATTTT.

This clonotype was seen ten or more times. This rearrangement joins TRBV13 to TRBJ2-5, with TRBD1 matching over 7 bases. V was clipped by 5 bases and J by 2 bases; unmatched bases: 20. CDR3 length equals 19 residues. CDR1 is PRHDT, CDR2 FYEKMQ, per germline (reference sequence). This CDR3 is CASSPPQTGLGYVQETQYF. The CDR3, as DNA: TGTGCCAGCAGCCCGCCCCAGACAGGGCTGGGGTACGTACAAGAGACCCAGTACTTC.

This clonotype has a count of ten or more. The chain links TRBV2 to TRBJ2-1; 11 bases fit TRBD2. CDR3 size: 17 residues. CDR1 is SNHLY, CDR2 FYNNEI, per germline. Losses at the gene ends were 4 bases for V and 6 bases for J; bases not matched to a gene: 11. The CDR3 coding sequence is TGTGCCAGCAGTGTCCACACTAGCGGGAGAGGAGGCAATGAGCAGTTCTTC. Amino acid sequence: CASSVHTSGRGGNEQFF.

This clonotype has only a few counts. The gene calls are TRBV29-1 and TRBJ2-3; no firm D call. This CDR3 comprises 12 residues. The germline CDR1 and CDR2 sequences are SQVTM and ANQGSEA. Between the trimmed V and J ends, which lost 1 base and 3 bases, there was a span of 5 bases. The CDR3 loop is CSVEAATDTQYF. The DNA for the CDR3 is TGCAGCGTTGAAGCGGCGACAGATACGCAGTATTTT.

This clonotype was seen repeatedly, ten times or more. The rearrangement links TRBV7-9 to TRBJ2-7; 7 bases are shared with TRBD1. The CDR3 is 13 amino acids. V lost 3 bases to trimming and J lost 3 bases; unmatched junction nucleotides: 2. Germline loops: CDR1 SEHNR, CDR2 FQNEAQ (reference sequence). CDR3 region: CASSFTGVYEQYF. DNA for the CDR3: TGTGCCAGCAGCTTCACAGGGGTCTACGAGCAGTACTTC.

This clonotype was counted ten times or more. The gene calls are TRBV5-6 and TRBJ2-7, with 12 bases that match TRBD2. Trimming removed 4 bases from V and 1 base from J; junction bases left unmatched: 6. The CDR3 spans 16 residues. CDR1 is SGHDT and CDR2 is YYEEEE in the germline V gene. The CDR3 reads CASSGGLAGISYEQYF. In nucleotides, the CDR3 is TGTGCCAGCAGCGGCGGACTAGCGGGAATTTCCTACGAGCAGTACTTC. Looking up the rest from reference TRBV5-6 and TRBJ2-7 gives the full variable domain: DAGVTQSPTHLIKTRGQQVTLRCSPKSGHDTVSWYQQALGQGPQFIFQYYEEEERQRGNFPDRFSGHQFPNYSSELNVNALLLGDSALYLCASSGGLAGISYEQYFGPGTRLTVT.

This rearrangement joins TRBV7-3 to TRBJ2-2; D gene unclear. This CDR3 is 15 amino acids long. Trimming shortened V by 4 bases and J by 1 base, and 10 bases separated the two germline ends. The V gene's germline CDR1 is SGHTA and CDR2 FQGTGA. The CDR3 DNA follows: TGTGCCAGCAGCTCCAGAACTGAGAACACCGGGGAGCTGTTTTTT. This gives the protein CASSSRTENTGELFF.

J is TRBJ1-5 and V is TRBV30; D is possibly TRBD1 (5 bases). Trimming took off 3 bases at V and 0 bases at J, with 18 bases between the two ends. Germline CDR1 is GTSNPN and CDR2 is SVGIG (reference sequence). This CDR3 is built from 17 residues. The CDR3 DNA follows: TGTGCCTGGAGAGCTCCGGGACCTGGGTATAGCAATCAGCCCCAGCATTTT. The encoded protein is CAWRAPGPGYSNQPQHF.

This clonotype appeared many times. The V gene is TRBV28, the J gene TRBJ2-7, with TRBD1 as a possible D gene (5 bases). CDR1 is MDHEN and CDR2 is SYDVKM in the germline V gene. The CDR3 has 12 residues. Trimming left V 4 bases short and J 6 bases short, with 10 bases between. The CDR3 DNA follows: TGTGCCAGCAGTTCTCAGGGTCTCGAGCAGTACTTC. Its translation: CASSSQGLEQYF.

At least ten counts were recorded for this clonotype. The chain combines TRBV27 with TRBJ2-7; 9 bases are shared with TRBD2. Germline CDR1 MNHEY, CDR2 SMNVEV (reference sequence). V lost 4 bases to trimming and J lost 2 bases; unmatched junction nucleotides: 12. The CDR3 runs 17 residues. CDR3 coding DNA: TGTGCCAGCAGTTCGCCAGCCTTGACTAGCGGCGCCTACGAGCAGTACTTC. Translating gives CASSSPALTSGAYEQYF.

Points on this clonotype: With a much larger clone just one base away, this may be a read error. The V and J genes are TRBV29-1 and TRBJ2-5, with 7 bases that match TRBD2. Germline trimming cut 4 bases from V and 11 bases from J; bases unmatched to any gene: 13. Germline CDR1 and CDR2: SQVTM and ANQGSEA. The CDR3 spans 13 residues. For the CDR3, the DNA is TGCAGCGTTGTGCGGGAGCGCCCGCATGAGCAGTACTTC. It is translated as CSVVRERPHEQYF. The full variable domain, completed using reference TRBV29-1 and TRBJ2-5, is SAVISQKPSRDICQRGTSLTIQCQVDSQVTMMFWYRQQPGQSLTLIATANQGSEATYESGFVIDKFPISRPNLTFSTLTVSNMSPEDSSIYLCSVVRERPHEQYFGPGTRLLVL.

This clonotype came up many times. The CDR3 DNA reads TGTGCCAGCAGCGAAGACAGCTATGGCTACACCTTC. This gives the protein CASSEDSYGYTF. This sequence joins TRBV7-8 and TRBJ1-2; D might be TRBD1 (5 bases). V lost 5 bases to trimming and J lost 4 bases, with 8 bases between them. The CDR3 is made up of 12 amino acids. CDR1 is SGHVS, CDR2 FQNEAQ, per germline.

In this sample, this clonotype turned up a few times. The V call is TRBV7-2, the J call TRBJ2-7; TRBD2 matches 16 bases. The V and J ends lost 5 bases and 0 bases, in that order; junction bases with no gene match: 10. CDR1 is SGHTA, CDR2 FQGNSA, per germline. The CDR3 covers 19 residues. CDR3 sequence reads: CASSTSGTSGRVSSYEQYF. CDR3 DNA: TGTGCCAGCAGCACCTCCGGGACTAGCGGGAGGGTTAGCTCCTACGAGCAGTACTTC.

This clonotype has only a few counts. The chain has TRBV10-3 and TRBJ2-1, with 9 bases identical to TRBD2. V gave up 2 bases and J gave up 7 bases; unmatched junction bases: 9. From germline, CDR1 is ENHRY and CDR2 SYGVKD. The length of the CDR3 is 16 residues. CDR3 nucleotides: TGTGCCATCAGTGAGGAGGGTAGCGGGAGAAGAAATGAGCAGTTCTTC. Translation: CAISEEGSGRRNEQFF.

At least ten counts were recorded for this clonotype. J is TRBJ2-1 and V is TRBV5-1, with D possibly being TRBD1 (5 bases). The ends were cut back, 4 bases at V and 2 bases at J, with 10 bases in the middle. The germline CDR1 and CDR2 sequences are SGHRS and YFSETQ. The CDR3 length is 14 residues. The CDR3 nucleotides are TGCGCCAGCAGCAACAGGAGCCCCTACAATGAGCAGTTCTTC. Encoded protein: CASSNRSPYNEQFF.